This T cell receptor beta chain came from a study of response to subunit inactivated influenza vaccine. Study-level results: With each seasonal influenza vaccination, the authors suggested, few new T cells are recruited.

Concerning this clonotype itself: Antigen: not known.

In germline, CDR1 is SGHTA, CDR2 FQGNSA. V was pared by 3 bases and J by 5 bases, with 8 bases of the junction left unmatched. The CDR3 length is 15 residues. MiXCR was run by TCRdb on the RT-PCR reads, yielding one entry per CDR3 protein. The sample has hundreds of thousands of distinct CDR3 sequences, 10% to 15% seen once. Sequencing used non-naive T cells sorted from PBMCs, obtained less than 15 days before vaccination. The chain recombines TRBV7-2 with TRBJ2-7; 9 positions match TRBD2. The sequence was obtained from a man between 50 and 59 years old who received an inactivated influenza vaccine. In DNA form, the CDR3 reads TGTGCCAGCAGCTTCTTTGGTAGCGGGGGCGACGAGCAGTACTTC. It is translated as CASSFFGSGGDEQYF.